The TCR beta chain described here comes from a study of T cell clones after liver transplantation. Study-level information: Liver transplant recipients had immunosuppression withdrawal attempted within 2 years. TCRbeta sequencing after a pre-transplant mixed lymphocyte reaction identified graft-donor-reactive clones, later tracked in post-transplant blood. Three of eight recipients were HCV-positive; others had non-autoimmune, non-viral indications.

Study outcomes and limitations: The donor-reactive repertoire was only partly measurable in two subjects, lacking donor cells.

TCRdb's copy holds only in-frame clones and misses some; the assay was immunoSEQ multiplex PCR. Here the sample spans more than 95,000 clones, about 81% being singletons. This clone was counted once. Antigen specificity is unknown. The J segment lost 3 bases and the V segment lost 1 base, leaving 0 bases of the junction unmatched. This CDR3 spans 15 amino acids. Per the germline V gene, CDR1 is SEHNR and CDR2 is FQNEAQ (reference sequence). The chain carries TRBV7-9 and TRBJ2-7, with 13 positions matching TRBD2. Source: CD4+ T cells from blood, taken approximately 45 months after liver transplant. The sequence was obtained from a human patient who received a liver transplant. The graft donor may be the source of some T cells. The CDR3 nucleotides are TGTGCCAGCAGCTTAGGGACTAGCGGGAGCTACGAGCAGTACTTC. It codes for CASSLGTSGSYEQYF.